This TCR beta chain was recorded in a study of control samples from healthy donors and cancer patients. The germline CDR1 and CDR2 sequences are MNHEY and SVGAGI. Trimming at V came to 4 bases and at J to 1 base, leaving 2 bases not matched to a gene. The CDR3 totals 14 residues. Libraries were prepared by immunoSEQ multiplex PCR; TCRdb keeps only in-frame clonotypes and omits some of them. The sample lists more than 100,000 clones, approximately 90% occurring once. The receptor was derived from a woman aged 18-29 years in good health. Sample: blood. The rearrangement uses TRBV6-5 and TRBJ1-1, with 8 nucleotides matching TRBD1. The DNA for the CDR3 is TGTGCCAGCAGTTGGGACAGGTCGAACACTGAAGCTTTCTTT. Protein sequence: CASSWDRSNTEAFF.